This TCR beta chain originates from a study of blood T cell repertoires in COVID-19. Clones were read by immunoSEQ multiplex PCR, and TCRdb kept only the in-frame ones, dropping some. The repertoire consists of under 300,000 clones, with more than 60% occurring once and the leading ten covering roughly 4%. V lost 5 bases to trimming and J lost 4 bases, with 15 bases between them. In germline, CDR1 is SEHNR, CDR2 FQNEAQ (reference sequence). The CDR3 is made up of 15 amino acids. The sequence came from a woman aged 40 to 49 with active or convalescent COVID-19. The J gene is TRBJ1-3, the V gene TRBV7-9; tentative D call: TRBD1 (5 bases). What was sequenced was peripheral blood. The CDR3 region is CASSQSGSNGNTIYF. The CDR3, as DNA: TGTGCCAGCAGCCAGTCAGGGTCGAACGGAAACACCATATATTTT.